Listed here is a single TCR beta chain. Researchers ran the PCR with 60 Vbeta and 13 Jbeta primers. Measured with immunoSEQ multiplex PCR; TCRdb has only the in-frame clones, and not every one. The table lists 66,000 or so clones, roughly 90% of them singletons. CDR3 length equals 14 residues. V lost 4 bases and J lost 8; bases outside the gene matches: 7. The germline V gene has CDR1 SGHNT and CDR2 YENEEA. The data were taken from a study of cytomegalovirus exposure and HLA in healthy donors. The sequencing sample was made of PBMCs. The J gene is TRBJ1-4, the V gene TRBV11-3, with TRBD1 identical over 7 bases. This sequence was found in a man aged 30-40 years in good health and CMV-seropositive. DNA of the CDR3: TGTGCCAGCAGCTCCCGACAGGGTTACGAAAAACTGTTTTTT. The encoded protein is CASSSRQGYEKLFF. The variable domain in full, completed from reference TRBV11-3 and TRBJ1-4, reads EAGVVQSPRYKIIEKKQPVAFWCNPISGHNTLYWYLQNLGQGPELLIRYENEEAVDDSQLPKDRFSAERLKGVDSTLKIQPAELGDSAVYLCASSSRQGYEKLFFGSGTQLSVL.